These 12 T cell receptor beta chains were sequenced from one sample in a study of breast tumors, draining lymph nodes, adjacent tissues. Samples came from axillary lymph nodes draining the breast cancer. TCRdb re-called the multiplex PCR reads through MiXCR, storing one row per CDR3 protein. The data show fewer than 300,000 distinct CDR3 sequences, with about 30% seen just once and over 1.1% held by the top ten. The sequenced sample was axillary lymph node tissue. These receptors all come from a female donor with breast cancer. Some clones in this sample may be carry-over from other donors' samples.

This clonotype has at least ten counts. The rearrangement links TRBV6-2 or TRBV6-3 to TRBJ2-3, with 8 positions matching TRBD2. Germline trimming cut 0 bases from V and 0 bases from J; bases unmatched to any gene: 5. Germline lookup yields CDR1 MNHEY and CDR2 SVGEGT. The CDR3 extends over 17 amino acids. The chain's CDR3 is CASSYSSGRRSTDTQYF. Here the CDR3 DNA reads TGTGCCAGCAGTTACTCAAGCGGGAGAAGGAGCACAGATACGCAGTATTTT.

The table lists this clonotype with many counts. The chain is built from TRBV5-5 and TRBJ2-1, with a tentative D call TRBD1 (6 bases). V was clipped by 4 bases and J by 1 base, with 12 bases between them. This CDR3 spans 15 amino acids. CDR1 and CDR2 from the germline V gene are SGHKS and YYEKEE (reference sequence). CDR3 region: CASSPTGRSYNEQFF. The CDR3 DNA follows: TGTGCCAGCAGCCCTACAGGGCGGTCCTACAATGAGCAGTTCTTC.

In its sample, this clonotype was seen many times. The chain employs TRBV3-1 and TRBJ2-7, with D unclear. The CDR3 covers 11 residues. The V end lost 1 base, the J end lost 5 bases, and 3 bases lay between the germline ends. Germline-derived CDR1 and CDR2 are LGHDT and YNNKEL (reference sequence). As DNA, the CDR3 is TGTGCCAGCAGCCAAGTCAACGAGCAGTACTTC. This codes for CASSQVNEQYF.

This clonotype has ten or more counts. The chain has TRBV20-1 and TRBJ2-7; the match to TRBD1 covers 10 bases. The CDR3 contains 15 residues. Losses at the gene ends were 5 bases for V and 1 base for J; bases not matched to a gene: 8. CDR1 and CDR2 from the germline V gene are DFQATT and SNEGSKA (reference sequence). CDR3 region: CSAAAGQGVSYEQYF. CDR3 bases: TGCAGTGCTGCCGCCGGACAGGGGGTTTCCTACGAGCAGTACTTC.

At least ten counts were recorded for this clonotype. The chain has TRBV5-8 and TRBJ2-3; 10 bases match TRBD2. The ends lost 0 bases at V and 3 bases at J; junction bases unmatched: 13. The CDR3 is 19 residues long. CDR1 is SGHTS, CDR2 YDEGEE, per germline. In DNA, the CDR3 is TGTGCCAGCAGCTTGGCCTTGGGCCTAGCGGGAGCGAGAACAGATACGCAGTATTTT. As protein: CASSLALGLAGARTDTQYF.

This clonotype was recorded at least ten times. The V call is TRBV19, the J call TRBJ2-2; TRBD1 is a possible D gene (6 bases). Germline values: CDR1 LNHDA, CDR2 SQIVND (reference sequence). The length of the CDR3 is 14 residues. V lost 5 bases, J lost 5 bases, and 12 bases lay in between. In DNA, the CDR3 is TGTGCCAGTAGTGCGACAGGCTGGACCGGGGAGCTGTTTTTT. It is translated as CASSATGWTGELFF. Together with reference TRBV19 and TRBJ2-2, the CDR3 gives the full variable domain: DGGITQSPKYLFRKEGQNVTLSCEQNLNHDAMYWYRQDPGQGLRLIYYSQIVNDFQKGDIAEGYSVSREKKESFPLTVTSAQKNPTAFYLCASSATGWTGELFFGEGSRLTVL.

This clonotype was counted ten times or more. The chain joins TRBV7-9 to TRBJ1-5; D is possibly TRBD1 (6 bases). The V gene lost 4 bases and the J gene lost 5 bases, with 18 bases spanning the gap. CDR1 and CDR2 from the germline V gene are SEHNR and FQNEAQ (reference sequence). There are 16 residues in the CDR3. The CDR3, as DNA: TGTGCCAGCAGCTCTTCAAAAGCCGGGGGGCATCAGCCCCAGCATTTT. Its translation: CASSSSKAGGHQPQHF.

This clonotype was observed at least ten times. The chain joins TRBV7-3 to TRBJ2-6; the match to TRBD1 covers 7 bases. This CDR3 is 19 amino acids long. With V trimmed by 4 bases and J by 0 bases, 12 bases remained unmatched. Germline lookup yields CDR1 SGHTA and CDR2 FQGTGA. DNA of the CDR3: TGTGCCAGCAGCTCACCACAGGGACAGCTAACCTCTGGGGCCAACGTCCTGACTTTC. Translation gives CASSSPQGQLTSGANVLTF.

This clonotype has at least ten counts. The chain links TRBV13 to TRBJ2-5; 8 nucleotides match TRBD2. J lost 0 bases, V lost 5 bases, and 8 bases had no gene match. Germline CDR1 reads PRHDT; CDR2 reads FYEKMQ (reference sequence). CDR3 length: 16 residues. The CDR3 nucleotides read TGTGCCAGCAGCCGTCTTAGCGGGACGTACCAAGAGACCCAGTACTTC. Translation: CASSRLSGTYQETQYF.

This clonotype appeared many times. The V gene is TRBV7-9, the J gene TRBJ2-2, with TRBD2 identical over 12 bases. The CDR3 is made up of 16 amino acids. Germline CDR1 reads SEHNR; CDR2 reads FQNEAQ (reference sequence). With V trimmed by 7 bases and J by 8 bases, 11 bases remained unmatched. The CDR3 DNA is TGTGCCAGCAACGGAAAACTAGCGGGAGGTACGGGGGAGCTGTTTTTT. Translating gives CASNGKLAGGTGELFF.

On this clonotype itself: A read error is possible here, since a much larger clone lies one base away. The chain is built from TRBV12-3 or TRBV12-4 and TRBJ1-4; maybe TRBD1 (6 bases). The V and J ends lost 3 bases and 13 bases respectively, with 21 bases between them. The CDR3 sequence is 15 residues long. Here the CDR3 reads CASSFPGTRGGLLFF. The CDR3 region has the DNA TGTGCCAGCAGTTTCCCAGGGACAAGGGGAGGGTTACTGTTTTTT.

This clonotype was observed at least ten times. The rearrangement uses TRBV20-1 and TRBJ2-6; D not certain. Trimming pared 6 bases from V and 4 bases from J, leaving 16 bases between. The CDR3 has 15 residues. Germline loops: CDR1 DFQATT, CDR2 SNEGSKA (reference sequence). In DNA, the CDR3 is TGCAGTGCGAGAAACGTTAGGTCGGGGGCCAACGTCCTGACTTTC. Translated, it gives CSARNVRSGANVLTF.